A single sample gave rise to the 8 T cell receptor beta chains below, sequenced in a study of T-cell memory formation after mild COVID-19. TCRdb analysed the 5' RACE reads with MiXCR anew, one entry per CDR3 protein. The table has 350,000 to 400,000 distinct CDR3 sequences, 20% to 25% seen once. The source material was PBMCs or a T cell subset sorted from them (not recorded which). All receptors come from an adult woman who had mild COVID-19 (a few samples of this study predate the infection). Cell type and time point are not known.

This clonotype was seen a few times. The chain is built from TRBV29-1 and TRBJ2-1, with 7 bases identical to TRBD1. V dropped 5 bases and J dropped 8; count of bases not matched to a gene: 6. The CDR3 runs to 12 residues. Per germline, CDR1 SQVTM and CDR2 ANQGSEA. DNA of the CDR3: TGCAGCGTTAGAGGAGACAGGGATGAGCAGTTCTTC. Protein product: CSVRGDRDEQFF.

In its sample, this clonotype was seen a few times. The V gene is TRBV6-5, the J gene TRBJ2-1; the D is unclear. Germline V gene data show CDR1 as MNHEY and CDR2 as SVGAGI. This CDR3 has 13 amino acids. V was clipped by 6 bases and J by 1 base, with 7 bases between them. CDR3 DNA sequence: TGTGCCAGCAGGCCCGGGTCCTACAATGAGCAGTTCTTC. As protein: CASRPGSYNEQFF.

In its sample, this clonotype was seen many times. This rearrangement joins TRBV27 to TRBJ2-6; D is unresolved. V lost 10 bases, J lost 4 bases, and 14 bases lay in between. The CDR3 is 14 amino acids. CDR1 is MNHEY, CDR2 SMNVEV, per germline (reference sequence). Here the CDR3 DNA reads TGTGCCACCCGGCCCTACAGCGGGGCCAACGTCCTGACTTTC. The encoded protein is CATRPYSGANVLTF.

This chain links TRBV2 with TRBJ1-4; 7 nucleotides match TRBD1. The CDR3 sequence is 14 residues long. Losses at the gene ends were 6 bases for V and 4 bases for J; bases not matched to a gene: 5. Germline V lookup: CDR1 SNHLY, CDR2 FYNNEI. The CDR3 is CASRKGQRNEKLFF. The CDR3 DNA reads as TGTGCCAGCAGGAAGGGACAGCGTAATGAAAAACTGTTTTTT.

The CDR3 DNA reads TGCAGTGCTAGGAAACAGGGAATGGATGGCTACACCTTC. Translated, it gives CSARKQGMDGYTF. The chain combines TRBV20-1 with TRBJ1-2, with a possible D match to TRBD1 (6 bases). Germline V gene data show CDR1 as DFQATT and CDR2 as SNEGSKA (reference sequence). The CDR3 totals 13 residues. V was cut by 3 bases and J by 6 bases, with 14 bases left in between.

The gene calls are TRBV6-5 and TRBJ2-7, with a weak D call TRBD1 (6 bases). In germline, CDR1 is MNHEY, CDR2 SVGAGI. The V and J ends lost 2 bases and 5 bases respectively, with 10 bases between them. The CDR3 loop spans 13 amino acids. The CDR3 here is CASSYTDSHEQYF. The CDR3 bases are TGTGCCAGCAGTTACACGGACAGCCACGAGCAGTACTTC.

This clonotype appeared a few times. V usage is TRBV3-1 and J usage is TRBJ1-1; weak D call: TRBD1 (5 bases). Germline values: CDR1 LGHDT, CDR2 YNNKEL (reference sequence). V was pared by 4 bases and J by 8 bases, with 20 bases between. The CDR3 covers 15 residues. CDR3: CASSPREIFGGEAFF. DNA for the CDR3: TGTGCCAGCAGCCCGCGAGAGATATTTGGGGGGGAAGCTTTCTTT.

The CDR3 nucleotides are TGTGCCAGCAGCCAATTTACAGGGTACAATGAGCAGTTCTTC. Its translation is CASSQFTGYNEQFF. This rearrangement joins TRBV7-9 to TRBJ2-1; D may be TRBD1 (6 bases). This CDR3 is built from 14 residues. Trimming removed 5 bases from V and 4 bases from J, with 12 bases in between. From germline, CDR1 is SEHNR and CDR2 FQNEAQ (reference sequence).